The 24 T cell receptor beta chains reported below all come from one sample, sequenced in a study of T cell responses to AZD1222 COVID-19 vaccine. This table comes from immunoSEQ multiplex PCR, and its TCRdb copy is limited to in-frame clones, with some not included. The sample lists about 96,000 clones; about 90% were seen once. The sample here was peripheral blood, taken on day 0 of AZD1222 vaccination. The receptors were gathered from an adult in good health.

The chain uses TRBV2 and TRBJ1-2; D is uncertain. CDR3 size: 13 residues. Germline loops: CDR1 SNHLY, CDR2 FYNNEI. The ends were cut back, 6 bases at V and 4 bases at J, with 12 bases in the middle. CDR3 amino acids: CASSEVEGYGYTF. The DNA of the CDR3 is TGTGCCAGCAGCGAGGTGGAGGGCTATGGCTACACCTTC. The full variable domain, rest sourced from reference TRBV2 and TRBJ1-2, is EPEVTQTPSHQVTQMGQEVILRCVPISNHLYFYWYRQILGQKVEFLVSFYNNEISEKSEIFDDQFSVERPDGSNFTLKIRSTKLEDSAMYFCASSEVEGYGYTFGSGTRLTVV.

The chain joins TRBV28 to TRBJ2-7, with 8 bases matching TRBD2. CDR3 length equals 15 residues. V lost 5 bases to trimming and J lost 4 bases; unmatched junction nucleotides: 10. In germline, CDR1 is MDHEN, CDR2 SYDVKM. The CDR3 DNA follows: TGTGCCAGCAGTCCCCTCGGGGGGGGGCGTTACGAGCAGTACTTC. Translated, it gives CASSPLGGGRYEQYF.

The chain has TRBV19 and TRBJ2-3; D possibly corresponds to TRBD2 (5 bases). This CDR3 spans 17 amino acids. Germline V CDR1 and CDR2: LNHDA, SQIVND (reference sequence). With 0 bases removed from V and 11 bases from J, the gap between germline ends came to 24 bases. CDR3 DNA: TGTGCCAGTAGTATAGAAGCCAGCGGACCGTCTATGGGATGGCAGTATTTT. It translates to CASSIEASGPSMGWQYF.

The chain is built from TRBV29-1 and TRBJ1-5; no reliable D call. V lost 5 bases to trimming and J lost 5 bases, with 16 bases between them. This CDR3 has 14 residues. The germline V gene encodes CDR1 SQVTM and CDR2 ANQGSEA. The CDR3 sequence is CSVSGVGSDQPQHF. The DNA for the CDR3 is TGCAGCGTTTCCGGGGTTGGTAGTGATCAGCCCCAGCATTTT. Based on the CDR3 plus reference TRBV29-1 and TRBJ1-5, the full variable domain is SAVISQKPSRDICQRGTSLTIQCQVDSQVTMMFWYRQQPGQSLTLIATANQGSEATYESGFVIDKFPISRPNLTFSTLTVSNMSPEDSSIYLCSVSGVGSDQPQHFGDGTRLSIL.

This chain joins TRBV6-1 and TRBJ1-3; 7 positions match TRBD1. The CDR3 loop spans 16 amino acids. Germline V gene lookup returns CDR1 MNHNS and CDR2 SASEGT. Trimming cost V 2 bases and J 2 bases; bases outside gene matches: 6. CDR3 in amino acids: CASSEQGVSPGNTIYF. The CDR3 coding sequence is TGTGCCAGCAGTGAACAGGGGGTTAGCCCTGGAAACACCATATATTTT.

The gene calls are TRBV11-3 and TRBJ2-5; D is possibly TRBD2 (6 bases). The CDR3 extends over 13 amino acids. Trimming stripped 5 bases from V and 1 base from J, with 8 bases between. Germline loops: CDR1 SGHNT, CDR2 YENEEA. CDR3: CASSVGLQETQYF. Written as DNA, the CDR3 is TGTGCCAGCAGCGTGGGACTCCAAGAGACCCAGTACTTC.

The chain employs TRBV24-1 and TRBJ2-7; TRBD2 matches 7 bases. The CDR3 runs to 13 residues. V gave up 7 bases and J gave up 2 bases; unmatched junction bases: 4. Per germline, CDR1 KGHDR and CDR2 SFDVKD. The chain's CDR3 is CATRGGTTYEQYF. The CDR3 DNA reads TGTGCCACCAGGGGGGGGACTACCTACGAGCAGTACTTC.

The chain recombines TRBV7-2 with TRBJ2-5; weak D call: TRBD2 (5 bases). Trimming removed 5 bases from V and 2 bases from J, with 9 bases in between. The V gene's germline CDR1 is SGHTA and CDR2 FQGNSA. The CDR3 totals 13 residues. Here the CDR3 reads CASSAGVQETQYF. The CDR3 DNA sequence: TGTGCCAGCAGCGCGGGCGTACAAGAGACCCAGTACTTC. Variable domain in full (rest from reference TRBV7-2 and TRBJ2-5): GAGVSQSPSNKVTEKGKDVELRCDPISGHTALYWYRQSLGQGLEFLIYFQGNSAPDKSGLPSDRFSAERTGGSVSTLTIQRTQQEDSAVYLCASSAGVQETQYFGPGTRLLVL.

This chain connects TRBV30 to TRBJ2-3, with D possibly matching TRBD2 (6 bases). The CDR3 runs 13 residues. The V gene lost 5 bases and the J gene lost 2 bases, with 11 bases spanning the gap. From germline, CDR1 is GTSNPN and CDR2 SVGIG (reference sequence). The CDR3 bases are TGTGCCTGGGGGAGGAGGGTCACAGATACGCAGTATTTT. Encoded protein: CAWGRRVTDTQYF.

The V gene is TRBV25-1, the J gene TRBJ2-3; 13 bases are shared with TRBD2. Germline CDR1 and CDR2: MGHDK and SYGVNS. V shed 6 bases, J shed 5 bases, and the junction held 5 bases outside the gene matches. CDR3 length: 15 residues. In DNA form, the CDR3 reads TGTGCCAGCAGACTAGCGGGAGGGCCTGGAGATACGCAGTATTTT. The encoded protein is CASRLAGGPGDTQYF.

The chain is built from TRBV15 and TRBJ2-1; weak D call: TRBD2 (6 bases). V was pared by 5 bases and J by 8 bases, with 13 bases between. The germline CDR1 and CDR2 sequences are LNHNV and YYDKDF (reference sequence). CDR3 length equals 13 residues. The DNA of the CDR3 is TGTGCCACCAGCCCCCGACTAGTCTATGAGCAGTTCTTC. It is translated as CATSPRLVYEQFF.

The chain uses TRBV9 and TRBJ2-2; the match to TRBD2 covers 9 bases. V trimming: 5 bases; J trimming: 2 bases; junction bases outside the gene matches: 7. Germline CDR1 SGDLS, CDR2 YYNGEE. CDR3 length equals 16 residues. As DNA, the CDR3 is TGTGCCAGCAGGGGGGCTAGCGGGATCAACACCGGGGAGCTGTTTTTT. This translates into CASRGASGINTGELFF.

In the case of this clone: This same CDR3 is encoded by further DNA sequences in the sample. The chain recombines TRBV6-5 with TRBJ2-7; no clear D gene. Deletions cut 5 bases from V and 4 bases from J, with 9 bases between. The CDR3 length is 12 residues. Germline CDR1 MNHEY, CDR2 SVGAGI. This CDR3 reads CASSPNSYEQYF. The CDR3 nucleotides are TGTGCCAGCAGTCCCAATTCTTACGAGCAGTACTTC.

This chain uses TRBV11-3 with TRBJ1-3, with D unresolved. This CDR3 has 14 amino acids. The V and J ends lost 4 bases and 0 bases respectively, with 7 bases between them. CDR1 is SGHNT and CDR2 is YENEEA in the germline V gene. CDR3 bases: TGTGCCAGCAGCTCGGTTGACTCTGGAAACACCATATATTTT. This translates into CASSSVDSGNTIYF.

The chain combines TRBV2 with TRBJ2-2, with 10 bases identical to TRBD1. Germline V lookup: CDR1 SNHLY, CDR2 FYNNEI. CDR3 length: 13 residues. In nucleotides, the CDR3 is TGTACGCCCGGGACAGGGGTAACCGGGGAGCTGTTTTTT. Its translation: CTPGTGVTGELFF.

V gene TRBV5-1 combines with J gene TRBJ2-1; D perhaps matches TRBD2 (6 bases). The germline V gene encodes CDR1 SGHRS and CDR2 YFSETQ. V gave up 5 bases and J gave up 5 bases, with 11 bases separating them. The CDR3 loop spans 13 amino acids. This CDR3 reads CASSRDFNNEQFF. CDR3 bases: TGCGCCAGCAGTAGGGACTTTAACAATGAGCAGTTCTTC.

The rearrangement joins TRBV24-1 to TRBJ1-2; TRBD1 agrees at 9 bases. The CDR3 is 15 residues long. The trim removed 3 bases at V and 3 bases at J, leaving 4 bases unmatched. Germline V gene lookup returns CDR1 KGHDR and CDR2 SFDVKD. In nucleotides, the CDR3 is TGTGCCACCAGTGATCCGACAGGGGGTTACTATGGCTACACCTTC. Its translation is CATSDPTGGYYGYTF.

This chain joins TRBV7-2 and TRBJ1-2; D is possibly TRBD1 (6 bases). Germline CDR1 and CDR2: SGHTA and FQGNSA. Trimming cost V 1 base and J 7 bases, with 10 bases left between them. This CDR3 region has 13 residues. The CDR3 bases are TGTGCCAGCAGCTTAGGGCAGGGGATTGGCTACACCTTC. The encoded protein is CASSLGQGIGYTF. The whole variable domain, remainder taken from reference TRBV7-2 and TRBJ1-2, is GAGVSQSPSNKVTEKGKDVELRCDPISGHTALYWYRQSLGQGLEFLIYFQGNSAPDKSGLPSDRFSAERTGGSVSTLTIQRTQQEDSAVYLCASSLGQGIGYTFGSGTRLTVV.

The chain links TRBV27 to TRBJ1-4; D is undetermined. Germline V gives CDR1 MNHEY, CDR2 SMNVEV (reference sequence). The CDR3 runs 15 residues. V was cut by 5 bases and J by 8 bases, with 18 bases left in between. The CDR3 nucleotides are TGTGCCAGCAGTCGAGCAGGTCGCGGAGGGGAAAAACTGTTTTTT. Amino acids: CASSRAGRGGEKLFF. Filled out from reference TRBV27 and TRBJ1-4, the complete variable domain reads EAQVTQNPRYLITVTGKKLTVTCSQNMNHEYMSWYRQDPGLGLRQIYYSMNVEVTDKGDVPEGYKVSRKEKRNFPLILESPSPNQTSLYFCASSRAGRGGEKLFFGSGTQLSVL.

Concerning this clone itself: The same CDR3 arises from other DNA sequences in this sample as well. This chain joins TRBV5-1 and TRBJ2-3; a possible D gene is TRBD1 (6 bases). Germline V lookup: CDR1 SGHRS, CDR2 YFSETQ. V was pared by 0 bases and J by 0 bases, with 8 bases between. This CDR3 has 15 amino acids. In nucleotides, the CDR3 is TGCGCCAGCAGCTTGGCAGGGGCTAGCACAGATACGCAGTATTTT. Amino acid sequence: CASSLAGASTDTQYF.

This sequence joins TRBV21-1 and TRBJ2-3. TRBV21-1 is listed as a pseudogene. The CDR3 is 15 amino acids. CDR3 residues: CASSKESSQIYTQYF. The CDR3 DNA reads as TGTGCCAGCAGCAAAGAGAGCAGCCAGATTTATACGCAGTATTTT.

This clone was seen a single time. The chain is built from TRBV4-1 and TRBJ2-7; a weak D match, TRBD1 (6 bases). Looked up from germline, CDR1 is MGHRA and CDR2 is YSYEKL. V shed 1 base and J shed 1 base, with 8 bases lying between them. The CDR3 contains 14 residues. CDR3 coding DNA: TGCGCCAGCAGCCAAGTTACAGGGTCCTACGAGCAGTACTTC. Amino acid sequence: CASSQVTGSYEQYF.

The chain employs TRBV19 and TRBJ1-5, with D perhaps matching TRBD1 (6 bases). The CDR3 covers 15 residues. V shed 5 bases and J shed 1 base, with 12 bases lying between them. The V gene's germline CDR1 is LNHDA and CDR2 SQIVND (reference sequence). The DNA for the CDR3 is TGTGCCAGTAGTTCGGGGGGGGGCAGCAATCAGCCCCAGCATTTT. Translation gives CASSSGGGSNQPQHF.

The J gene is TRBJ2-1, the V gene TRBV7-9; D is unresolved. The CDR3 has 11 amino acids. Trimming stripped 2 bases from V and 10 bases from J, with 6 bases between. Looked up from germline, CDR1 is SEHNR and CDR2 is FQNEAQ (reference sequence). CDR3 amino acids: CASSLFGEQFF. The CDR3 DNA reads as TGTGCCAGCAGCTTATTCGGAGAGCAGTTCTTC.